The rows below give T cell receptor beta chains drawn from one sample of a study of CD8 T cells in Susac syndrome. TCRdb reprocessed the immunoSEQ multiplex PCR reads with MiXCR, giving one entry per CDR3 protein. This table holds some 450,000 distinct CDR3 sequences, 75% to 90% found once. What was sequenced was CD8+ T cells from PBMCs. The receptors stem from a human donor with multiple sclerosis. CDR3s include the opening cysteine and the closing phenylalanine or tryptophan. A D gene is named only where the DNA matches it firmly. Rows may omit the clone size; those that give it use once, few, many or a size class.

D gene	V gene	clone size	J gene	CDR3 protein	CDR3 DNA
-	TRBV6-2/TRBV6-3	once	TRBJ2-1	CASSYSPPFSGYNEQFF	TGTGCCAGCAGTTACTCCCCCCCTTTTAGCGGATACAATGAGCAGTTCTTC
TRBD1	TRBV11-2	-	TRBJ1-6	CASSSTQGAYNSPLHF	TGTGCCAGCAGCTCAACACAGGGGGCGTATAATTCACCCCTCCACTTT
TRBD1	TRBV28	-	TRBJ1-1	CASRYTRDRGMDTEAFF	TGTGCCAGCAGATATACCAGGGACAGGGGGATGGACACTGAAGCTTTCTTT
-	TRBV14	-	TRBJ2-1	CASSHGHNEQFF	TGTGCCAGCAGCCACGGTCACAATGAGCAGTTCTTC
-	TRBV6-6	-	TRBJ2-7	CASSRLEYEQYF	TGTGCCAGCAGCCGCTTAGAATACGAGCAGTACTTC
-	TRBV18	-	TRBJ2-7	CASSPIGNADEQYF	TGTGCCAGCTCACCAATCGGGAATGCCGACGAGCAGTACTTC
-	TRBV25-1	-	TRBJ1-1	CASRGRKVGTEAFF	TGTGCCAGCAGAGGACGCAAGGTGGGGACTGAAGCTTTCTTT
TRBD2	TRBV9	-	TRBJ2-1	CASSVWRGSYNEQFF	TGTGCCAGCAGCGTATGGCGGGGGTCCTACAATGAGCAGTTCTTC
TRBD2	TRBV5-6	-	TRBJ2-1	CASSLESGGGVSYNEQFF	TGTGCCAGCAGCTTGGAAAGTGGCGGGGGGGTGTCCTACAATGAGCAGTTCTTC
TRBD1	TRBV7-2	few	TRBJ2-7	CASSLALSGTVSYEQYF	TGTGCCAGCAGCTTAGCGTTGTCTGGGACAGTCTCCTACGAGCAGTACTTC
TRBD2	TRBV30	-	TRBJ2-7	CAWSITSGKVEQYF	TGTGCCTGGAGTATAACTAGCGGGAAGGTCGAGCAGTACTTC
-	TRBV6-1	once	TRBJ1-1	CASSDAGAGNTEAFF	TGTGCCAGCAGTGATGCAGGGGCAGGGAACACTGAAGCTTTCTTT
-	TRBV5-6	-	TRBJ1-2	CASSLENSGYGYTF	TGTGCCAGCAGCTTGGAGAACAGCGGCTATGGCTACACCTTC
TRBD2	TRBV9	-	TRBJ2-5	CASRFSGDQETQYF	TGTGCCAGCAGATTTAGCGGGGACCAAGAGACCCAGTACTTC
-	TRBV29-1	-	TRBJ2-7	CSVLTAGDYEQYF	TGCAGCGTTTTGACGGCAGGAGACTACGAGCAGTACTTC
-	TRBV6-1	-	TRBJ2-5	CASSETGDPTGETQYF	TGTGCCAGCAGTGAAACGGGCGATCCGACTGGGGAGACCCAGTACTTC
TRBD2	TRBV7-9	-	TRBJ2-1	CASSSGLADEQFF	TGTGCCAGCAGCTCGGGACTAGCGGATGAGCAGTTCTTC
-	TRBV6-1	-	TRBJ2-7	CASSEAFESHEQYF	TGTGCCAGCAGTGAAGCTTTCGAGTCCCACGAGCAGTACTTC
-	TRBV5-6	-	TRBJ1-1	CASSLSSRLEAFF	TGTGCCAGCAGCTTGAGCAGTCGACTTGAAGCTTTCTTT
-	TRBV4-1	-	TRBJ2-1	CASSQAEGDEQFF	TGCGCCAGCAGCCAAGCCGAGGGGGATGAGCAGTTCTTC
TRBD1	TRBV5-1	-	TRBJ2-7	CASSRTGGEGYEQYF	TGCGCCAGCAGCCGTACAGGGGGCGAGGGTTACGAGCAGTACTTC
TRBD1	TRBV6-5	few	TRBJ1-1	CASSYWDRATEAFF	TGTGCCAGCAGTTACTGGGACAGGGCCACTGAAGCTTTCTTT
-	TRBV11-2	-	TRBJ2-5	CASSLAPWETQYF	TGTGCCAGCAGCTTAGCACCCTGGGAGACCCAGTACTTC
TRBD2	TRBV7-9	-	TRBJ2-1	CASSLVPSGSEEQFF	TGTGCCAGCAGCTTAGTACCTAGCGGGAGTGAGGAACAGTTCTTC
TRBD1	TRBV30	-	TRBJ1-2	CAWNPGQGVGGYTF	TGTGCCTGGAACCCGGGACAGGGGGTGGGCGGCTACACCTTC
-	TRBV19	-	TRBJ2-1	CASSTQPTGVLHNEQFF	TGTGCCAGTAGTACGCAGCCCACGGGGGTTCTCCACAATGAGCAGTTCTTC
-	TRBV7-9	-	TRBJ2-7	CASSLGAGRKYF	TGTGCCAGCAGCTTAGGGGCAGGTCGAAAGTACTTC
-	TRBV7-9	-	TRBJ1-1	CASSLDSRAVEAFF	TGTGCCAGCAGCCTGGACAGCCGGGCGGTTGAAGCTTTCTTT
-	TRBV18	-	TRBJ1-4	CASSPPGGDKLFF	TGTGCCAGCTCACCACCTGGAGGGGACAAACTGTTTTTT
TRBD2	TRBV7-9	-	TRBJ2-5	CASSLSGSGETQYF	TGTGCCAGCAGCCTTAGCGGGAGTGGAGAGACCCAGTACTTC
-	TRBV19	-	TRBJ1-2	CASTPDENPLWGYTF	TGTGCCAGTACTCCAGATGAGAATCCTCTTTGGGGCTACACCTTC
TRBD2	TRBV14	-	TRBJ2-1	CASSPEETLFPNLATSGRFEQFF	TGTGCCAGCAGCCCAGAGGAAACTCTCTTCCCGAATCTTGCCACTAGCGGGAGGTTTGAGCAGTTCTTC
TRBD2	TRBV4-1	-	TRBJ2-7	CASSLGASGTGEQYF	TGCGCCAGCAGCCTGGGAGCTAGCGGGACGGGGGAGCAGTACTTC
-	TRBV30	once	TRBJ2-7	CAWSVGTRYEQYF	TGTGCCTGGAGCGTGGGGACTCGCTACGAGCAGTACTTC
-	TRBV27	-	TRBJ1-5	CASSFTGSHQPQHF	TGTGCCAGCAGTTTTACAGGGTCTCATCAGCCCCAGCATTTT
-	TRBV4-1	-	TRBJ2-7	CASSQVREYEQYF	TGCGCCAGCAGCCAAGTACGCGAGTACGAGCAGTACTTC
-	TRBV3-1	-	TRBJ1-2	CASSQDQLPPNYGYTF	TGTGCCAGCAGCCAAGATCAGCTCCCACCTAACTATGGCTACACCTTC
TRBD1	TRBV5-1	-	TRBJ2-7	CASSLEGTATYEQYF	TGCGCCAGCAGCTTGGAAGGGACAGCGACCTACGAGCAGTACTTC
-	TRBV19	-	TRBJ2-3	CASALGTDTQYF	TGTGCCAGTGCCCTGGGCACAGATACGCAGTATTTT
-	TRBV7-6	once	TRBJ1-2	CASSSSSSYGYTF	TGTGCCAGCAGCTCGTCGAGCTCCTATGGCTACACCTTC
-	TRBV28	-	TRBJ2-3	CASSSPGHRYTQYF	TGTGCCAGCAGTTCTCCGGGACACCGCTATACGCAGTATTTT
TRBD1	TRBV6-1	-	TRBJ1-4	CASSDSPGQGNEKLFF	TGTGCCAGCAGTGATAGCCCCGGACAGGGGAATGAAAAACTGTTTTTT
TRBD1	TRBV2	-	TRBJ2-7	CASHGTESSYEQYF	TGTGCCAGCCACGGGACAGAGAGCTCCTACGAGCAGTACTTC
-	TRBV7-2	-	TRBJ2-2	CASSLIIAGELFF	TGTGCCAGCAGCTTAATAATAGCCGGGGAGCTGTTTTTT
-	TRBV15	-	TRBJ2-7	CATSRVGEMYEQCF	TGTGCCACCAGCAGAGTTGGAGAAATGTACGAGCAGTGCTTC
TRBD2	TRBV14	-	TRBJ2-3	CASSQVVAGEADTQYF	TGTGCCAGCAGCCAAGTGGTAGCGGGAGAAGCAGATACGCAGTATTTT
-	TRBV3-1	-	TRBJ1-2	CASSQETPGNYGYTF	TGTGCCAGCAGCCAAGAAACCCCAGGGAACTATGGCTACACCTTC
-	TRBV19	-	TRBJ1-6	CASSPEGSPLHF	TGTGCCAGTAGTCCGGAAGGTTCACCCCTCCACTTT
-	TRBV5-4	few	TRBJ2-2	CASSFGGLGTGELFF	TGTGCCAGCAGCTTCGGGGGACTTGGCACCGGGGAGCTGTTTTTT
-	TRBV5-5	-	TRBJ2-7	CASSFGTANYEQYF	TGTGCCAGCAGCTTCGGGACGGCCAACTACGAGCAGTACTTC
-	TRBV2	-	TRBJ2-7	CASSDHRAHRPGRYEQYF	TGTGCCAGCAGTGACCACCGGGCCCATAGGCCCGGCCGCTACGAGCAGTACTTC
TRBD1	TRBV6-1	-	TRBJ1-1	CAGGWGEAFF	TGTGCAGGGGGCTGGGGGGAAGCTTTCTTT
TRBD2	TRBV5-1	-	TRBJ2-1	CASSLDGGGGDEQFF	TGCGCCAGCAGCTTGGACGGCGGGGGGGGCGATGAGCAGTTCTTC
-	TRBV5-4	-	TRBJ1-2	CASKDYSNYGYTF	TGTGCCAGCAAAGACTATTCCAACTATGGCTACACCTTC
-	TRBV5-1	-	TRBJ2-7	CASSLSVGEPYEQYF	TGCGCCAGCAGCTTGTCCGTGGGAGAGCCCTACGAGCAGTACTTC
-	TRBV30	-	TRBJ2-7	CAWSGAVGVNEQYF	TGTGCCTGGAGTGGTGCTGTCGGGGTCAACGAGCAGTACTTC
-	TRBV6-5	-	TRBJ1-2	CASHGGLSINYGYTF	TGTGCCAGCCACGGGGGGTTATCTATCAACTATGGCTACACCTTC
-	TRBV7-9	few	TRBJ2-5	CASSLVELALTETQYF	TGTGCCAGCAGCTTAGTTGAGTTAGCGCTAACAGAGACCCAGTACTTC
TRBD1	TRBV7-2	once	TRBJ1-6	CASSLGGQGPLMTLHF	TGTGCCAGCAGCTTAGGTGGACAGGGGCCGCTCATGACCCTCCACTTT